The T cell receptor beta chain under discussion was sequenced for a study of regulatory T cells in long-lasting Graves disease. Germline V gene sequence: CDR1 LNHDA, CDR2 SQIVND (reference sequence). The V end lost 8 bases, the J end lost 0 bases, and 11 bases lay between the germline ends. The CDR3 loop spans 15 amino acids. This clonotype was seen more than once but under ten times. Its antigen is not identified. The authors built TCR beta libraries using iRepertoire HTBI primers and Arm-PCR of CDR3 regions. Original handling: Segment identification across samples yielded around 60 TRBV and fewer than 15 TRBJ segments. A single record per CDR3 protein comes from TCRdb applying MiXCR to the multiplex PCR reads. TCRdb's processing, not the study's, gives the V and J calls here. The sample has about 530,000 distinct CDR3 sequences, around 16% seen once. Study-wide results and caveats: Under persistent disease, TRBV28, TRBJ1-2 and TRBJ2-5 were used preferentially.

The sample's time point: newly diagnosed GD, antithyroid drugs for less than 3 months. Preparation of the TCR library used RNA extracted from PBMCs. The sample was also reused in another study, on T cells in Graves' hyperthyroidism and ophthalmopathy. As reported in that work: Patients with uncontrolled infections, other autoimmune diseases, pregnancy or lactation were excluded. Peripheral blood also featured most of the thyroid clonotypes expanded above 0.001.

The sample was peripheral blood mononuclear cells (PBMCs), taken at new diagnosis, from a patient treated with antithyroid drugs. This chain joins TRBV19 and TRBJ2-6, with D unclear. The origin of this receptor is a middle-aged woman with Graves disease. CDR3: CASQSRSSGANVLTF. In DNA, the CDR3 is TGTGCCAGTCAGAGCCGTAGCTCTGGGGCCAACGTCCTGACTTTC.